This entry features one T cell receptor (beta chain) sequence. The sample is drawn from a study of blood T cell repertoires in COVID-19. Whole-study context: There were acute and convalescent COVID-19 samples, and they came from the United States, Italy and Spain. Nucleic acid was either cDNA or gDNA, and it came from T cells, B-cell-depleted T cells, or PBMCs.

In germline, CDR1 is MNHNY, CDR2 SVGAGI (reference sequence). CDR3 size: 13 residues. V shed 5 bases and J shed 5 bases, with 10 bases lying between them. In the original workflow: Reference gene primer amplification gave estimated nucleated cell counts. Clones were read by immunoSEQ multiplex PCR, and TCRdb kept only the in-frame ones, dropping some. V, J and clone size reflect that table, while D and trimming were determined from the DNA. Among roughly 100,000 clones listed, more than 85% were seen once. The rearrangement uses TRBV6-6 and TRBJ1-5; tentative D call: TRBD1 (6 bases). The sample taken for sequencing was peripheral blood. The clonotype originates from a man aged 50 to 60 with active or convalescent COVID-19. CDR3 protein: CASSQGLDQPQHF. The DNA of the CDR3 is TGTGCCAGCAGTCAGGGGTTGGATCAGCCCCAGCATTTT.